This entry lists 30 T cell receptor beta chains sequenced from one sample in a study of T cell responses to AZD1222 COVID-19 vaccine. The repertoire was sequenced with immunoSEQ multiplex PCR; TCRdb's copy has only in-frame clones and lacks some. Among about 120,000 clones listed, almost 95% were seen once. Specimen: peripheral blood, collected on day 0 of AZD1222 vaccination. These TCRs come from an adult in good health.

In this sample, this clone turned up once. The gene calls are TRBV6-5 and TRBJ1-4, with TRBD1 matching over 8 bases. Germline V gene lookup returns CDR1 MNHEY and CDR2 SVGAGI. The CDR3 consists of 15 residues. V gave up 2 bases and J gave up 8 bases; unmatched junction bases: 7. The CDR3 sequence is CASSYVRTGPEKLFF. In DNA form, the CDR3 reads TGTGCCAGCAGTTACGTTCGGACAGGGCCGGAAAAACTGTTTTTT.

The gene calls are TRBV29-1 and TRBJ1-2; D gene uncertain. The germline V and J ends were trimmed by 4 bases and 3 bases, with 9 bases remaining between them. Germline CDR1 and CDR2: SQVTM and ANQGSEA. This CDR3 comprises 12 residues. The CDR3 bases are TGCAGCGTTGCCCCAGCCGACTATGGCTACACCTTC. Translation: CSVAPADYGYTF. Combining the CDR3 with reference TRBV29-1 and TRBJ1-2 gives the whole variable domain SAVISQKPSRDICQRGTSLTIQCQVDSQVTMMFWYRQQPGQSLTLIATANQGSEATYESGFVIDKFPISRPNLTFSTLTVSNMSPEDSSIYLCSVAPADYGYTFGSGTRLTVV.

The gene calls are TRBV19 and TRBJ1-2, with D unclear. The V gene lost 2 bases and the J gene lost 7 bases, with 17 bases spanning the gap. Germline loops: CDR1 LNHDA, CDR2 SQIVND (reference sequence). The CDR3 extends over 15 amino acids. DNA of the CDR3: TGTGCCAGTAGTATATTTTCTTTTAACACTGGTGGCTACACCTTC. Encoded protein: CASSIFSFNTGGYTF.

The CDR3 here is CASSYGRTPNNSPLHF. DNA of the CDR3: TGTGCCAGCAGTTACGGGAGAACACCCAATAATTCACCCCTCCACTTT. The chain couples TRBV6-6 to TRBJ1-6; no firm D call. Trimming removed 2 bases at V and 5 bases at J, with 13 bases between. Germline V gene lookup returns CDR1 MNHNY and CDR2 SVGAGI (reference sequence). There are 16 residues in the CDR3.

This chain uses TRBV2 with TRBJ1-2, with D unresolved. The CDR3 spans 12 residues. Per the germline V gene, CDR1 is SNHLY and CDR2 is FYNNEI. V shed 4 bases and J shed 6 bases, with 9 bases lying between them. CDR3 in amino acids: CASSAGSHGYTF. DNA of the CDR3: TGTGCCAGCAGTGCGGGATCCCATGGCTACACCTTC.

The gene calls are TRBV5-4 and TRBJ2-1; D may be TRBD1 (5 bases). This CDR3 has 15 amino acids. The V end lost 0 bases, the J end lost 4 bases, and 11 bases lay between the germline ends. Germline-derived CDR1 and CDR2 are SGHNT and YYREEE (reference sequence). DNA of the CDR3: TGTGCCAGCAGCTTGGATCCAGGGCGGTACAATGAGCAGTTCTTC. Its protein is CASSLDPGRYNEQFF.

The chain recombines TRBV9 with TRBJ2-5; the D gene is possibly TRBD2 (6 bases). Germline V CDR1 and CDR2: SGDLS, YYNGEE. V shed 4 bases and J shed 1 base, with 17 bases lying between them. CDR3 length equals 16 residues. This chain's CDR3 is CASSYGNGGGQETQYF. CDR3 in DNA: TGTGCCAGCAGCTATGGGAACGGGGGAGGCCAAGAGACCCAGTACTTC.

V gene TRBV19 combines with J gene TRBJ2-3; 12 nucleotides match TRBD2. V shed 4 bases, J shed 4 bases, and the junction held 0 bases outside the gene matches. The germline V gene encodes CDR1 LNHDA and CDR2 SQIVND (reference sequence). The CDR3 consists of 14 residues. The CDR3 loop reads CASSTSGGADTQYF. CDR3 in DNA: TGTGCCAGTAGTACTAGCGGGGGGGCAGATACGCAGTATTTT.

To note about this clone: An end of the junction does not agree with germline; a read error may underlie this. V and J are TRBV2 and TRBJ1-2; possibly TRBD1 for D (6 bases). In germline, CDR1 is SNHLY, CDR2 FYNNEI. The CDR3 has 15 residues. This CDR3 reads CASSEGEGEWDGYTF. The CDR3 coding sequence is TGTGCCAGCAGCGAAGGGGAGGGGGAGTGGGATGGCTACACCTTC.

The rearrangement uses TRBV27 and TRBJ1-6; D is perhaps TRBD1 (5 bases). Trimming took 7 bases from V and 6 from J, leaving 13 bases between them. Per germline, CDR1 MNHEY and CDR2 SMNVEV (reference sequence). This CDR3 region has 14 residues. The CDR3 nucleotides are TGTGCCAGCACCCGAGCCGGGGGTAATTCACCCCTCCACTTT. This gives the protein CASTRAGGNSPLHF.

This clone was observed once. V and J are TRBV28 and TRBJ2-1; D may be TRBD1 (5 bases). Germline CDR1 MDHEN, CDR2 SYDVKM. V was shortened by 6 bases and J by 0 bases, with 12 bases between the two germline ends. This CDR3 comprises 15 residues. Written as DNA, the CDR3 is TGTGCCAGCAGCAACAGGAACCTCTCCTACAATGAGCAGTTCTTC. Residues: CASSNRNLSYNEQFF.

The chain recombines TRBV5-1 with TRBJ2-7; D assignment may be TRBD1 or TRBD2 (5 bases each). This CDR3 is 14 amino acids long. Trimming removed 7 bases at V and 0 bases at J, with 14 bases between. CDR1 is SGHRS, CDR2 YFSETQ, per germline. CDR3 protein: CASAGQGPSYEQYF. CDR3 DNA sequence: TGCGCCAGCGCAGGCCAGGGACCCTCCTACGAGCAGTACTTC.

This chain links TRBV7-2 with TRBJ2-2, with D unresolved. The CDR3 length is 14 residues. Trimming took off 6 bases at V and 1 base at J, with 9 bases between the two ends. CDR1 is SGHTA and CDR2 is FQGNSA in the germline V gene. For the CDR3, the DNA is TGTGCCAGCAGGTCACCCCAGAACACCGGGGAGCTGTTTTTT. The encoded protein is CASRSPQNTGELFF.

The V and J genes are TRBV18 and TRBJ1-5; D ambiguous. Trimming removed 2 bases at V and 0 bases at J, with 11 bases between. Germline-derived CDR1 and CDR2 are KGHSH and LQKENI. The length of the CDR3 is 16 residues. DNA of the CDR3: TGTGCCAGCTCACCAGCCGCAGACCATAGCAATCAGCCCCAGCATTTT. This gives the protein CASSPAADHSNQPQHF.

This clone has a single count. The chain joins TRBV5-3 to TRBJ1-5, with 7 bases lining up with TRBD1. TRBV5-3 carries the ORF label, with uncertain function. The CDR3 sequence is 13 residues long. V was clipped by 5 bases and J by 4 bases; unmatched bases: 3. CDR3 DNA sequence: TGTGCCAGAAGAGGGGGCAGAAATCAGCCCCAGCATTTT. Its protein is CARRGGRNQPQHF.

The rearrangement joins TRBV7-3 to TRBJ2-2; 10 bases are a match to TRBD2. Losses at the gene ends were 0 bases for V and 7 bases for J; bases not matched to a gene: 8. Germline CDR1 SGHTA, CDR2 FQGTGA. CDR3 size: 17 residues. The CDR3 DNA is TGTGCCAGCAGCTTAACCCCCAGCGGGGGGGCCGTCGGGGAGCTGTTTTTT. Protein product: CASSLTPSGGAVGELFF.

CDR3: CASWTENSPLHF. As DNA, the CDR3 is TGTGCCAGCTGGACAGAAAATTCACCCCTCCACTTT. V usage is TRBV12-3 or TRBV12-4 and J usage is TRBJ1-6, with a weak D call TRBD1 (6 bases). The CDR3 is 12 residues long. V lost 8 bases and J lost 7, with 9 bases in between.

The CDR3 protein is CASSDPLTGGNTEAFF. DNA of the CDR3: TGTGCCAGCAGTGACCCCCTCACAGGGGGCAACACTGAAGCTTTCTTT. The rearrangement uses TRBV6-1 and TRBJ1-1; 9 nucleotides agree with TRBD1. From germline, CDR1 is MNHNS and CDR2 SASEGT. The trim removed 3 bases at V and 2 bases at J, leaving 7 bases unmatched. The CDR3 runs to 16 residues.

The chain uses TRBV5-1 and TRBJ2-7; D is undetermined. Germline CDR1 reads SGHRS; CDR2 reads YFSETQ. Trimming stripped 2 bases from V and 4 bases from J, with 7 bases between. This CDR3 has 12 residues. The CDR3 nucleotides are TGCGCCAGCAGCTTTGACGGGTACGAGCAGTACTTC. Encoded protein: CASSFDGYEQYF.

J is TRBJ2-1 and V is TRBV10-1; no reliable D call. With 2 bases removed from V and 9 bases from J, the gap between germline ends came to 8 bases. Germline V gene data show CDR1 as WNHNN and CDR2 as SYGVQD (reference sequence). The CDR3 consists of 12 residues. CDR3 region: CASSEGPGEQFF. Written as DNA, the CDR3 is TGCGCCAGCAGTGAGGGGCCAGGTGAGCAGTTCTTC.

The V call is TRBV7-8, the J call TRBJ2-7; TRBD2 matches at 13 bases. From germline, CDR1 is SGHVS and CDR2 FQNEAQ. V lost 4 bases, J lost 7 bases, and 16 bases stayed unmatched. The CDR3 extends over 18 amino acids. The CDR3, as DNA: TGTGCCAGCAGCTCGCGGCGACTACTAGCGGGGGGGGTGTGGGAGCAGTACTTC. This encodes CASSSRRLLAGGVWEQYF.

This clone came up a few times. CDR3 loop: CASSYSSIQMNTEAFF. The CDR3 region has the DNA TGTGCCAGCAGTTACTCGTCTATCCAGATGAACACTGAAGCTTTCTTT. The chain joins TRBV6-5 to TRBJ1-1; D gene ambiguous. Trimming took 0 bases from V and 0 from J, leaving 11 bases between them. The CDR3 runs 16 residues. Germline assignment: CDR1 MNHEY and CDR2 SVGAGI.

The V and J genes are TRBV14 and TRBJ2-2, with D uncertain. The CDR3 sequence is 13 residues long. In germline, CDR1 is SGHDN, CDR2 FVKESK. V was pared by 0 bases and J by 6 bases, with 5 bases between. CDR3 nucleotide sequence: TGTGCCAGCAGCCAAGATTTTGCCGGGGAGCTGTTTTTT. This encodes CASSQDFAGELFF.

The chain employs TRBV15 and TRBJ2-1, with 11 nucleotides matching TRBD2. This CDR3 is 19 amino acids long. CDR1 and CDR2 from the germline V gene are LNHNV and YYDKDF (reference sequence). J was trimmed by 4 bases and V by 5 bases; bases with no gene match: 16. The CDR3 sequence: CATSRPSGRSRGLYNEQFF. The CDR3 region has the DNA TGTGCCACCAGCCGGCCTAGCGGGAGGTCCAGGGGCCTTTACAATGAGCAGTTCTTC.

This clone showed up just once. The chain joins TRBV10-3 to TRBJ1-2, with D possibly matching TRBD1 (6 bases). V was trimmed by 4 bases and J by 1 base, leaving 22 bases between them. This CDR3 is 18 amino acids long. Germline assignment: CDR1 ENHRY and CDR2 SYGVKD. In nucleotides, the CDR3 is TGTGCCATCAGTGTCAAGGGGGACGGGAGTAACTTTAACTATGGCTACACCTTC. It encodes CAISVKGDGSNFNYGYTF.

The rearrangement uses TRBV10-3 and TRBJ1-3; possible D gene TRBD1, 6 bases. CDR3 size: 16 residues. Trimming cost V 2 bases and J 1 base, with 12 bases left between them. CDR1 is ENHRY, CDR2 SYGVKD, per germline. DNA for the CDR3: TGTGCCATCAGTGAGAACAGGGTCAGGTCTGGAAACACCATATATTTT. As protein: CAISENRVRSGNTIYF.

This clone was observed a single time. The chain couples TRBV5-6 to TRBJ1-2, with D tentatively TRBD1 (6 bases). Per the germline V gene, CDR1 is SGHDT and CDR2 is YYEEEE. V was trimmed by 3 bases and J by 13 bases, leaving 16 bases between them. The CDR3 loop spans 12 amino acids. In nucleotides, the CDR3 is TGTGCCAGCAGCTCCACCGCGGGGGGCAGCACCTTC. Protein: CASSSTAGGSTF.

The V gene is TRBV20-1, the J gene TRBJ2-5; D is uncertain. Trimming removed 5 bases at V and 0 bases at J, with 4 bases between. Germline V CDR1 and CDR2: DFQATT, SNEGSKA (reference sequence). The CDR3 is made up of 11 amino acids. CDR3 DNA: TGCAGTGCTCTGTACCAAGAGACCCAGTACTTC. Translated, it gives CSALYQETQYF.

The CDR3, as DNA: TGCAGTGCTAGAGCCAGCACTGAAGCTTTCTTT. It translates to CSARASTEAFF. V and J are TRBV20-1 and TRBJ1-1; no firm D call. The CDR3 runs 11 residues. Germline CDR1 DFQATT, CDR2 SNEGSKA (reference sequence). V dropped 1 base and J dropped 4 bases, with 4 bases sitting between them.

In its sample, this clone was seen once. The V gene is TRBV5-6, the J gene TRBJ1-1; no reliable D call. This CDR3 spans 15 amino acids. V was clipped by 0 bases and J by 0 bases, with 9 bases between them. Germline V gene lookup returns CDR1 SGHDT and CDR2 YYEEEE. CDR3: CASSLGPGLNTEAFF. In DNA, the CDR3 is TGTGCCAGCAGCTTGGGCCCGGGGTTGAACACTGAAGCTTTCTTT.